These 11 T cell receptor beta chains were all obtained from the same sample, sequenced in a study of low-dose radiotherapy and immunotherapy resistance in tumors. TRAV- and TRBV-specific primers were used for first-strand cDNA, which covered alpha and beta chains. The authors amplified TCRs for 20 to 25 PCR cycles with a constant-region primer and a V-primer adapter. TCRdb itself ran the reads through MiXCR, one entry per CDR3 protein. The table has around 80,000 distinct CDR3 sequences, 15% to 20% seen once; the top ten hold about 1.3%. Time point indicated: after trial treatment. Noted treatment: LDRT plus nivolumab, ipilimumab, low-dose cyclophosphamide and aspirin (RACIN trial). This sample comprised PBMCs, obtained after low-dose radiotherapy plus immunotherapy. Every receptor here comes from a male donor with prostate cancer.

This clonotype was detected many times. V gene TRBV20-1 combines with J gene TRBJ2-2; TRBD1 matches 7 bases. Trimming took 7 bases from V and 6 from J; bases not matched to a gene: 2. The CDR3 totals 11 residues. Germline values: CDR1 DFQATT, CDR2 SNEGSKA (reference sequence). CDR3 nucleotides: TGCAGTGTTCAGGGGGCCGGGGAGCTGTTTTTT. Residues: CSVQGAGELFF.

The rearrangement uses TRBV6-5 and TRBJ2-7; the D gene is possibly TRBD1 (6 bases). This CDR3 region has 14 residues. V was trimmed by 7 bases and J by 2 bases, leaving 15 bases between them. Per the germline V gene, CDR1 is MNHEY and CDR2 is SVGAGI. CDR3 in amino acids: CASKAGANTYEQYF. CDR3 in DNA: TGTGCCAGCAAGGCAGGGGCCAACACCTACGAGCAGTACTTC.

This clonotype was counted at least ten times. The genes are TRBV7-9 and TRBJ2-2, with no clear D. Germline V gene lookup returns CDR1 SEHNR and CDR2 FQNEAQ (reference sequence). The CDR3 is 14 amino acids. The V end lost 2 bases, the J end lost 5 bases, and 9 bases lay between the germline ends. The CDR3 DNA follows: TGTGCCAGCAGCTTAAATTTGGGGACCGGGGAGCTGTTTTTT. Amino acids: CASSLNLGTGELFF.

Ten or more counts support this clonotype. The chain uses TRBV7-2 and TRBJ2-2; tentatively, D is TRBD1 (5 bases). Germline-derived CDR1 and CDR2 are SGHTA and FQGNSA. V gave up 5 bases and J gave up 5 bases, with 9 bases separating them. The length of the CDR3 is 13 residues. The chain's CDR3 is CASSPRGTGELFF. DNA for the CDR3: TGTGCCAGCAGCCCTAGGGGAACCGGGGAGCTGTTTTTT.

In this sample, this clonotype turned up many times. This sequence joins TRBV29-1 and TRBJ2-1; D call uncertain. The CDR3 is 17 amino acids. V was pared by 1 base and J by 1 base, with 17 bases between. Germline loops: CDR1 SQVTM, CDR2 ANQGSEA. The chain's CDR3 is CSVEALSRAYSYNEQFF. CDR3 in DNA: TGCAGCGTTGAAGCCTTGTCCCGGGCGTATTCCTACAATGAGCAGTTCTTC.

This clonotype has at least ten counts. The V and J genes are TRBV5-8 and TRBJ1-2; TRBD1 aligns across 9 bases. This CDR3 has 14 amino acids. The V gene's germline CDR1 is SGHTS and CDR2 YDEGEE. The junction had 2 bases not matched to a gene; V was cut back by 4 bases and J by 1 base. CDR3 amino acids: CASSGTGSNYGYTF. As DNA, the CDR3 is TGTGCCAGCAGCGGGACAGGGAGTAACTATGGCTACACCTTC. The full variable domain, its missing parts supplied by reference TRBV5-8 and TRBJ1-2, is EAGVTQSPTHLIKTRGQQATLRCSPISGHTSVYWYQQALGLGLQFLLWYDEGEERNRGNFPPRFSGRQFPNYSSELNVNALELEDSALYLCASSGTGSNYGYTFGSGTRLTVV.

This clonotype was counted at least ten times. The rearrangement joins TRBV20-1 to TRBJ2-3; no clear D. Per the germline V gene, CDR1 is DFQATT and CDR2 is SNEGSKA (reference sequence). The CDR3 is 15 residues long. The V end was cut by 0 bases, the J end by 6 bases, with 16 bases between. Here the CDR3 reads CSAREMGPGRDTQYF. CDR3 coding DNA: TGCAGTGCTAGAGAGATGGGCCCCGGAAGGGATACGCAGTATTTT.

Notes on this clonotype: A far bigger clonotype differs at one base, so this is likely a read error. The genes are TRBV20-1 and TRBJ2-1; D may be TRBD2 (5 bases). Germline-derived CDR1 and CDR2 are DFQATT and SNEGSKA (reference sequence). The CDR3 covers 11 residues. Trimming left V 3 bases short and J 10 bases short, with 10 bases between. The CDR3 region has the DNA TGCAGTGCTAGCGAGCGGTACGAGCAGTTCTTC. Its translation: CSASERYEQFF.

This clonotype showed up many times. The chain recombines TRBV7-2 with TRBJ1-1; weak D call: TRBD1 (5 bases). The V and J ends lost 7 bases and 4 bases respectively, with 19 bases between them. The CDR3 has 15 residues. Germline V gives CDR1 SGHTA, CDR2 FQGNSA. The CDR3 spells CASIGRDRLRTEAFF. The CDR3 DNA sequence: TGTGCCAGCATAGGGAGGGACCGCCTGCGCACTGAAGCTTTCTTT.

This clonotype was detected ten times or more. V gene TRBV20-1 combines with J gene TRBJ2-2; 9 bases are shared with TRBD2. There are 15 residues in the CDR3. Germline loops: CDR1 DFQATT, CDR2 SNEGSKA (reference sequence). V gave up 3 bases and J gave up 5 bases; unmatched junction bases: 7. The CDR3 DNA reads TGCAGTGCTAGCGGTAGCGGGAGTGCAACCGGGGAGCTGTTTTTT. Residues: CSASGSGSATGELFF.

Ten or more counts support this clonotype. This chain connects TRBV6-5 to TRBJ2-3; 9 bases are shared with TRBD2. The CDR3 runs to 15 residues. V lost 10 bases to trimming and J lost 2 bases; unmatched junction nucleotides: 10. Germline assignment: CDR1 MNHEY and CDR2 SVGAGI. The CDR3 reads CAIPGRLAVTDTQYF. CDR3 nucleotides: TGTGCCATCCCAGGGCGACTAGCGGTCACAGATACGCAGTATTTT.